This is a list of T cell receptor beta chains from one sample in a study of shared clonotypes between healthy human individuals. This table comes from immunoSEQ multiplex PCR, and its TCRdb copy is limited to in-frame clones, with some not included. This table has 2,100,000 or so clones, approximately 94% appearing once. The material sequenced was naive CD4+ T cells sorted from blood. These receptors originate from a young man in good health. CDR3s include the opening cysteine and the closing phenylalanine or tryptophan. The order of the fields is D gene, J gene, clone size, V gene, CDR3 DNA, CDR3 protein. A D gene is named only where the DNA matches it firmly. A row's size may be missing; if present it is once, few, many or a size class.

d_call: -; j_call: TRBJ1-2; clone_size: -; v_call: TRBV6-6; cdr3_nt: TGTGCCAGCAGTTCTACAGAGCATGGCTACACCTTC; cdr3_aa: CASSSTEHGYTF
d_call: -; j_call: TRBJ1-4; clone_size: -; v_call: TRBV5-1; cdr3_nt: TGCGCCAGCAGCTTGGAGGGAGGGGCCCTTATTGAAAAACTGTTTTTT; cdr3_aa: CASSLEGGALIEKLFF
d_call: -; j_call: TRBJ2-7; clone_size: -; v_call: TRBV4-3; cdr3_nt: TGCGCCAGCAGCCCCGGCGGCTCCTCCTACGAGCAGTACTTC; cdr3_aa: CASSPGGSSYEQYF
d_call: -; j_call: TRBJ2-5; clone_size: -; v_call: TRBV6-5; cdr3_nt: TGTGCCAGCAGCAGTGGAGAGACCCAGTACTTC; cdr3_aa: CASSSGETQYF
d_call: TRBD2; j_call: TRBJ2-1; clone_size: few; v_call: TRBV18; cdr3_nt: TGTGCCAGCTCACCAACGTATCAACTAGCGAATTACAATGAGCAGTTCTTC; cdr3_aa: CASSPTYQLANYNEQFF
d_call: -; j_call: TRBJ1-1; clone_size: -; v_call: TRBV2; cdr3_nt: TGTGCCAGCAGTGAAGGGCAGGGCTTTTTGGGGGCTTTCTTT; cdr3_aa: CASSEGQGFLGAFF
d_call: TRBD1; j_call: TRBJ1-3; clone_size: -; v_call: TRBV5-6; cdr3_nt: TGTGCCAGCAGCTGGACAGGGTCTGGAGACACCATATACTTT; cdr3_aa: CASSWTGSGDTIYF
d_call: -; j_call: TRBJ2-5; clone_size: -; v_call: TRBV5-1; cdr3_nt: TGCGCCAGCGGGAAGGCCCCCCAAGAGACCCAGTACTTC; cdr3_aa: CASGKAPQETQYF
d_call: TRBD1; j_call: TRBJ1-2; clone_size: -; v_call: TRBV5-1; cdr3_nt: TGCGCCAGCAGCTTGACAGGGGGCGCTTCCTACACCTTC; cdr3_aa: CASSLTGGASYTF
d_call: TRBD2; j_call: TRBJ2-5; clone_size: -; v_call: TRBV11-2; cdr3_nt: TGTGCCAGCAGCTTAGAGCGGGGGGCCGGTCCCCAGTACTTC; cdr3_aa: CASSLERGAGPQYF
d_call: -; j_call: TRBJ1-2; clone_size: -; v_call: TRBV19; cdr3_nt: TGTGCCAGTAGACCGACAGGTACGGGAGGTGATGGCTACACCTTC; cdr3_aa: CASRPTGTGGDGYTF
d_call: -; j_call: TRBJ1-1; clone_size: -; v_call: TRBV6-5; cdr3_nt: TGTGCCAGCAGTTCTGCTGACAGTTTCACTGAAGCTTTCTTT; cdr3_aa: CASSSADSFTEAFF
d_call: -; j_call: TRBJ2-5; clone_size: -; v_call: TRBV5-1; cdr3_nt: TGCGCCAGCAGCTGGGCCCCTGAGCCCCAAGAGACCCAGTACTTC; cdr3_aa: CASSWAPEPQETQYF
d_call: -; j_call: TRBJ1-1; clone_size: -; v_call: TRBV21-1; cdr3_nt: TGTGCCAGCAGCAAAGCCCCACAGCTGAACACTGAAGCTTTCTTT; cdr3_aa: CASSKAPQLNTEAFF
d_call: TRBD2; j_call: TRBJ2-7; clone_size: -; v_call: TRBV10-3; cdr3_nt: TGTGCCTCCACGGGACTAGCGGGTGACACCTACGAGCAGTACTTC; cdr3_aa: CASTGLAGDTYEQYF
d_call: -; j_call: TRBJ2-7; clone_size: -; v_call: TRBV18; cdr3_nt: TGTGCCAGCTCACTCTCGGTGGGCTCCTACGAGCAGTACTTC; cdr3_aa: CASSLSVGSYEQYF
d_call: -; j_call: TRBJ1-4; clone_size: -; v_call: TRBV27; cdr3_nt: TGTGCCAGCAGTTTATGGGCGTCTAATGAAAAACTGTTTTTT; cdr3_aa: CASSLWASNEKLFF
d_call: -; j_call: TRBJ2-7; clone_size: -; v_call: TRBV4-3; cdr3_nt: TGCGCCAGCAGCCAAGATAGCAGGGGCCACGAGCAGTACTTC; cdr3_aa: CASSQDSRGHEQYF
d_call: -; j_call: TRBJ2-3; clone_size: -; v_call: TRBV5-1; cdr3_nt: TGCGCCAGCAGCTTGGAACGTTCCGGGAGTACAGATACGCAGTATTTT; cdr3_aa: CASSLERSGSTDTQYF
d_call: TRBD1; j_call: TRBJ1-4; clone_size: -; v_call: TRBV18; cdr3_nt: TGTGCCAGCTCACCACGCAGGGGGGGAGATGAAAAACTGTTTTTT; cdr3_aa: CASSPRRGGDEKLFF
d_call: -; j_call: TRBJ2-3; clone_size: once; v_call: TRBV30; cdr3_nt: TGTGCCTGGAGTGTCGGCGGGCCGGGGGATACGCAGTATTTT; cdr3_aa: CAWSVGGPGDTQYF
d_call: TRBD2; j_call: TRBJ2-3; clone_size: -; v_call: TRBV7-6; cdr3_nt: TGTGCCAGCAGCTTTCCCTCCTCCCCTGGACTAGCGGGAGGATCCACAGATACGCAGTATTTT; cdr3_aa: CASSFPSSPGLAGGSTDTQYF
d_call: -; j_call: TRBJ1-1; clone_size: -; v_call: TRBV28; cdr3_nt: TGTGCCAGCACTTTAAGGGGTTACACTGAAGCTTTCTTT; cdr3_aa: CASTLRGYTEAFF
d_call: -; j_call: TRBJ1-6; clone_size: -; v_call: TRBV6-1; cdr3_nt: TGTGCCAGCAGTGTGGGCGACGGGAGTAATTCACCCCTCCACTTT; cdr3_aa: CASSVGDGSNSPLHF
d_call: -; j_call: TRBJ1-6; clone_size: -; v_call: TRBV7-2; cdr3_nt: TGTGCCAGCAGCTTACCAGGCTCACCCCTCCACTTT; cdr3_aa: CASSLPGSPLHF
d_call: -; j_call: TRBJ1-1; clone_size: -; v_call: TRBV30; cdr3_nt: TGTGCCTGGAAAGGCACTGAAGCTTTCTTT; cdr3_aa: CAWKGTEAFF
d_call: TRBD1; j_call: TRBJ2-7; clone_size: -; v_call: TRBV10-3; cdr3_nt: TGTGCCATCGGAAGGACAGGGGGCAACTACGAGCAGTACTTC; cdr3_aa: CAIGRTGGNYEQYF
d_call: -; j_call: TRBJ2-6; clone_size: -; v_call: TRBV7-6; cdr3_nt: TGTGCCAGCAGCTTTATCGAAGGGGCCAACGTCCTGACTTTC; cdr3_aa: CASSFIEGANVLTF
d_call: TRBD1; j_call: TRBJ1-6; clone_size: -; v_call: TRBV5-1; cdr3_nt: TGCGCCAGCAGCTCAACAGGGGACTATAATTCACCCCTCCACTTT; cdr3_aa: CASSSTGDYNSPLHF
d_call: -; j_call: TRBJ1-1; clone_size: -; v_call: TRBV5-1; cdr3_nt: TGCGCCAGCAGCTTGGAAGGAACGGGGAACACTGAAGCTTTCTTT; cdr3_aa: CASSLEGTGNTEAFF
d_call: TRBD2; j_call: TRBJ2-2; clone_size: -; v_call: TRBV19; cdr3_nt: TGTGCCAGTATGGGGCCAGCGGGAGGGCCAAGACGGTACGGGGAGCTGTTTTTT; cdr3_aa: CASMGPAGGPRRYGELFF
d_call: -; j_call: TRBJ2-1; clone_size: -; v_call: TRBV6-1; cdr3_nt: TGTGCCAGCAGTGAACGGATGAGCTCCTACAATGAGCAGTTCTTC; cdr3_aa: CASSERMSSYNEQFF
d_call: -; j_call: TRBJ1-2; clone_size: -; v_call: TRBV18; cdr3_nt: TGTGCCAGCTCACCTGGAGTTCCTAACTATGGCTACACCTTC; cdr3_aa: CASSPGVPNYGYTF
d_call: TRBD1; j_call: TRBJ2-7; clone_size: -; v_call: TRBV18; cdr3_nt: TGTGCCAGCTCACCACCGGACAGGTCTTTCTACGAGCAGTACTTC; cdr3_aa: CASSPPDRSFYEQYF
d_call: -; j_call: TRBJ2-2; clone_size: -; v_call: TRBV7-9; cdr3_nt: TGTGCCAGCAGCTTAGCATCCACCCAGGGCGGGGAGCTGTTTTTT; cdr3_aa: CASSLASTQGGELFF
d_call: TRBD2; j_call: TRBJ2-7; clone_size: -; v_call: TRBV28; cdr3_nt: TGTGCCAGCACCCGGGGTGGGGAGGGCTACGAGCAGTACTTC; cdr3_aa: CASTRGGEGYEQYF
d_call: TRBD1; j_call: TRBJ2-7; clone_size: -; v_call: TRBV12-5; cdr3_nt: TGTGCTAGTGGTTTGGACCAAGGACAGGGGGCTTCGTACGAGCAGTACTTC; cdr3_aa: CASGLDQGQGASYEQYF